Shown below are 6 T cell receptor beta chains from a single sample sequenced in a study of cytomegalovirus exposure and HLA in healthy donors. In the PCR, 60 Vbeta and 13 Jbeta primers were used. Produced via immunoSEQ multiplex PCR; TCRdb's table is partial and in-frame only. Counted here are 200,000 to 250,000 clones, 85% to 90% occurring once; the ten biggest clones make up 1% to 1.5%. Sequencing was done on a sample of PBMCs. The receptors stem from a human donor in good health.

The chain joins TRBV19 to TRBJ1-3, with TRBD1 matching 9 bases. Germline assignment: CDR1 LNHDA and CDR2 SQIVND (reference sequence). This CDR3 region has 16 residues. V was clipped by 6 bases and J by 4 bases; unmatched bases: 10. CDR3: CASRSEQGARGNTIYF. DNA for the CDR3: TGTGCCAGTAGGAGTGAACAGGGGGCTCGCGGAAACACCATATATTTT.

This clone was seen a few times. The CDR3 here is CASSNRYSNQPQHF. CDR3 DNA sequence: TGTGCCAGCAGTAACAGATATAGCAATCAGCCCCAGCATTTT. The chain uses TRBV6-6 and TRBJ1-5; no definite D call. The germline gives CDR1 MNHNY, CDR2 SVGAGI (reference sequence). This CDR3 has 14 amino acids. V lost 5 bases, J lost 0 bases, and 8 bases lay in between.

This chain joins TRBV5-1 and TRBJ2-3, with D possibly being TRBD1 (7 bases). Trimming removed 4 bases from V and 2 bases from J, with 11 bases in between. CDR1 is SGHRS and CDR2 is YFSETQ in the germline V gene. This CDR3 has 14 residues. In DNA, the CDR3 is TGCGCCAGCAGCGGAGGGACAGCCACAGATACGCAGTATTTT. Amino acid sequence: CASSGGTATDTQYF.

The chain joins TRBV30 to TRBJ2-1, with 8 nucleotides matching TRBD2. V dropped 6 bases and J dropped 6; count of bases not matched to a gene: 13. There are 15 residues in the CDR3. The germline gives CDR1 GTSNPN, CDR2 SVGIG (reference sequence). Here the CDR3 DNA reads TGTGCCTGTTTTCCTCCGGGACTAGGGACCAATGAGCAGTTCTTC. Residues: CACFPPGLGTNEQFF. Full variable domain (outside the CDR3, taken from reference TRBV30 and TRBJ2-1): SQTIHQWPATLVQPVGSPLSLECTVEGTSNPNLYWYRQAAGRGLQLLFYSVGIGQISSEVPQNLSASRPQDRQFILSSKKLLLSDSGFYLCACFPPGLGTNEQFFGPGTRLTVL.

The V and J genes are TRBV4-1 and TRBJ2-1, with 8 bases fitting TRBD1. Germline V gene data show CDR1 as MGHRA and CDR2 as YSYEKL. Unmatched junction bases numbered 6, after V lost 4 bases and J lost 7 bases. This CDR3 comprises 14 residues. DNA of the CDR3: TGCGCCAGCAGCCGAGACAGGGGATCAAATGAGCAGTTCTTC. Translation: CASSRDRGSNEQFF.

This sequence joins TRBV27 and TRBJ2-7; TRBD1 agrees at 9 bases. J lost 2 bases, V lost 6 bases, and 11 bases had no gene match. CDR1 is MNHEY, CDR2 SMNVEV, per germline (reference sequence). The CDR3 contains 16 residues. This CDR3 is CASSPISWTGAYEQYF. For the CDR3, the DNA is TGTGCCAGCAGCCCCATTAGCTGGACAGGGGCCTACGAGCAGTACTTC.